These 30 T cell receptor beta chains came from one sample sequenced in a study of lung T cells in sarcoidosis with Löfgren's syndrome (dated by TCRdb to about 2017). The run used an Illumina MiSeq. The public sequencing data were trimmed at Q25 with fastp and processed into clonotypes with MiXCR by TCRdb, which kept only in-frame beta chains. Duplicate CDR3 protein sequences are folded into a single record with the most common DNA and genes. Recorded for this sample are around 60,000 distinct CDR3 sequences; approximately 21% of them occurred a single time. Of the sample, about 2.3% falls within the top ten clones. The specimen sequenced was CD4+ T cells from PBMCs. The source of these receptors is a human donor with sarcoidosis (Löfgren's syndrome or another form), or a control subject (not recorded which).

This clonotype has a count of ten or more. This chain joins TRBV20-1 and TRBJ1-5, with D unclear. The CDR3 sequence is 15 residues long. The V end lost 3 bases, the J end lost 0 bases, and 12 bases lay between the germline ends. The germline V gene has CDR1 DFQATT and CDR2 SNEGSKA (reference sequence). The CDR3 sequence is CSASQVGYSNQPQHF. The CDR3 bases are TGCAGTGCTAGTCAGGTGGGCTATAGCAATCAGCCCCAGCATTTT.

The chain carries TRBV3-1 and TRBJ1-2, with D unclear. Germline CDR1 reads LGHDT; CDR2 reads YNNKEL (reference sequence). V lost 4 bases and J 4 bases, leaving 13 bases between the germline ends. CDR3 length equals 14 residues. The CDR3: CASSPRGSGYGYTF. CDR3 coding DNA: TGTGCCAGCAGCCCTCGCGGGTCGGGCTATGGCTACACCTTC.

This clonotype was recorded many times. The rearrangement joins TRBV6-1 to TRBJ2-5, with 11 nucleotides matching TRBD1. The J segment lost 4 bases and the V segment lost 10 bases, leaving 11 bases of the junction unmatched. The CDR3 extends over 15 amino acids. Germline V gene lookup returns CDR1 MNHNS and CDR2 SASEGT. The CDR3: CATSRGQGAGETQYF. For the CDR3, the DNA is TGTGCCACGTCCCGTGGACAGGGGGCAGGAGAGACCCAGTACTTC.

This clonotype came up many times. CDR3: CSAKGQRLDEQYF. The CDR3 region has the DNA TGCAGTGCGAAGGGACAGCGGTTGGACGAGCAGTACTTC. This chain joins TRBV20-1 and TRBJ2-7, with 7 bases aligning to TRBD1. J lost 5 bases, V lost 6 bases, and 10 bases had no gene match. CDR3 length: 13 amino acids. Germline CDR1 DFQATT, CDR2 SNEGSKA (reference sequence).

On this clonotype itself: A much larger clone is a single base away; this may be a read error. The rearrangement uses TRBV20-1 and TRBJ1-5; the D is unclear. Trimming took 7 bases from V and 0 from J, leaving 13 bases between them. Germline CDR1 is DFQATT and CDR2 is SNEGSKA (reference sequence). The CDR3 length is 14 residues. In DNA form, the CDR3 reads TGCAGTGGCCGGTGGGAGGATAGCAATCAGCCCCAGCATTTT. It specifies CSGRWEDSNQPQHF.

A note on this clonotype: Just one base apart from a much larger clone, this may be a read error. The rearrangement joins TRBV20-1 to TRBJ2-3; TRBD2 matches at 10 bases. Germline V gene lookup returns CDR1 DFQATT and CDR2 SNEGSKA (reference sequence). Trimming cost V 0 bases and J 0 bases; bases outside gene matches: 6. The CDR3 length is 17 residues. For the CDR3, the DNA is TGCAGTGCTAGAGACTCCGGGACTAGCGCTAGCACAGATACGCAGTATTTT. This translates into CSARDSGTSASTDTQYF.

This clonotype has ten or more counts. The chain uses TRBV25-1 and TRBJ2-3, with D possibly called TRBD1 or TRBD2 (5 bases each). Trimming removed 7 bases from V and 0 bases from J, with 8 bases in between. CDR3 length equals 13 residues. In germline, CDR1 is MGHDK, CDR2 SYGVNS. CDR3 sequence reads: CASKRDSTDTQYF. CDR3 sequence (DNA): TGTGCCAGCAAACGGGACAGCACAGATACGCAGTATTTT. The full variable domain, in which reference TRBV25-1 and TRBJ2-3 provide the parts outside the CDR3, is EADIYQTPRYLVIGTGKKITLECSQTMGHDKMYWYQQDPGMELHLIHYSYGVNSTEKGDLSSESTVSRIRTEHFPLTLESARPSHTSQYLCASKRDSTDTQYFGPGTRLTVL.

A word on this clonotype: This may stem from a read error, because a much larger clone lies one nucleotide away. The CDR3 loop is CASSPGTGLFPGQYF. The DNA of the CDR3 is TGTGCCAGCAGCCCTGGGACAGGGCTCTTTCCAGGGCAGTACTTC. The chain uses TRBV4-2 and TRBJ2-7; 9 nucleotides agree with TRBD1. Unmatched junction bases numbered 13, after V lost 4 bases and J lost 9 bases. Germline V lookup: CDR1 LGHNA, CDR2 YNFKEQ. This CDR3 contains 15 residues.

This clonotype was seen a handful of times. CDR3 amino acids: CASSPGGVETQYF. DNA of the CDR3: TGTGCCAGCTCACCGGGGGGAGTAGAGACCCAGTACTTC. V gene TRBV18 combines with J gene TRBJ2-5, with a tentative D call TRBD2 (6 bases). The CDR3 length is 13 residues. V was shortened by 3 bases and J by 4 bases, with 9 bases between the two germline ends. Germline CDR1 reads KGHSH; CDR2 reads LQKENI.

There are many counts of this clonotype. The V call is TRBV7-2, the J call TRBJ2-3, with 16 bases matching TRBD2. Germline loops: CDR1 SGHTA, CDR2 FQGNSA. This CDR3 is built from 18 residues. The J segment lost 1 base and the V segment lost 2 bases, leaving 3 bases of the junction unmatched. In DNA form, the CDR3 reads TGTGCCAGCAGCTTAAAGGGACTAGCGGGAGGGGGCACAGATACGCAGTATTTT. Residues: CASSLKGLAGGGTDTQYF.

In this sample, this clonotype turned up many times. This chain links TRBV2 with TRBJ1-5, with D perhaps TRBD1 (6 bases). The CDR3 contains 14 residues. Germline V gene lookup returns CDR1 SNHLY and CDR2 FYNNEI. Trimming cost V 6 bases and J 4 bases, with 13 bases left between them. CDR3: CASRAGTPNQPQHF. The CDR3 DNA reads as TGTGCCAGCAGAGCCGGGACACCAAATCAGCCCCAGCATTTT.

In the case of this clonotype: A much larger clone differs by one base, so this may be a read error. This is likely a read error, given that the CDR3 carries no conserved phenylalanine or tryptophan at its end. CDR3 residues: CASSVHRGTNTEAFL. CDR3 nucleotide sequence: TGTGCCAGCAGTGTTCACAGGGGAACGAACACTGAAGCTTTCCTT. The rearrangement links TRBV28 to TRBJ1-1, with 7 positions matching TRBD1. Germline CDR1 reads MDHEN; CDR2 reads SYDVKM. This CDR3 is built from 15 residues. Trimming cost V 5 bases and J 1 base; bases outside gene matches: 7.

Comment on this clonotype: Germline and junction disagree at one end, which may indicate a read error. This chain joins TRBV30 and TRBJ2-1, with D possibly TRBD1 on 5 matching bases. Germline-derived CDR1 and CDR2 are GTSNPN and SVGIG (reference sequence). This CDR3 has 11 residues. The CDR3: CAWSSDNEQLF. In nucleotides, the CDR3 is TGTGCCTGGAGTTCGGACAATGAGCAGTTATTC.

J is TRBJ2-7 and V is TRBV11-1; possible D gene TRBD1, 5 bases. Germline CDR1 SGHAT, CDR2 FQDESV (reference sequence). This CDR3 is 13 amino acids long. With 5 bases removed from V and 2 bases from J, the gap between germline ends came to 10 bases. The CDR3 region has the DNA TGTGCCAGCAGCATAGGACACCCCTACGAGCAGTACGTC. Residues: CASSIGHPYEQYV.

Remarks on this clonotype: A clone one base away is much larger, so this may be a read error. The CDR3 DNA is TGTGCCAGCACCAGGGTTAGTAACACCGGGGAGCTGTTTTTT. It translates to CASTRVSNTGELFF. The J gene is TRBJ2-2, the V gene TRBV25-1, with D tentatively TRBD1 (5 bases). The CDR3 extends over 14 amino acids. Between the trimmed V and J ends, which lost 7 bases and 2 bases, there was a span of 11 bases. Germline V CDR1 and CDR2: MGHDK, SYGVNS.

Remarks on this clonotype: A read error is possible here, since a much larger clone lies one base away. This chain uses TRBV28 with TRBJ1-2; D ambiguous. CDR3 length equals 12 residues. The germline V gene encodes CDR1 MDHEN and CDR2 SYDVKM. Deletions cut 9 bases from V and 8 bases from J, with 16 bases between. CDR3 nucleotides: TGTGCCAGTCAAGAGGGCGGGGAGGGCTACACCTTC. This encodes CASQEGGEGYTF.

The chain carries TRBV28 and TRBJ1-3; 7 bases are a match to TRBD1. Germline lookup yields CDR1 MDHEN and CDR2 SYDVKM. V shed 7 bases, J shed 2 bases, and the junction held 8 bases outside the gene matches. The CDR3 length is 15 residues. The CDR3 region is CASTLGGQPGNTIYF. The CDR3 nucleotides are TGTGCCAGCACCCTGGGGGGACAGCCTGGAAACACCATATATTTT.

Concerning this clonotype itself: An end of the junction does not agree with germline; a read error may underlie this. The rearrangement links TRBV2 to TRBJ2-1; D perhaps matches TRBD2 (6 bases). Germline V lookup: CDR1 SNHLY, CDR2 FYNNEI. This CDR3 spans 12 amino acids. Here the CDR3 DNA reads TGTGCCAACGGGGACTCCTGCAATGAGCAGTTCTTC. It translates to CANGDSCNEQFF.

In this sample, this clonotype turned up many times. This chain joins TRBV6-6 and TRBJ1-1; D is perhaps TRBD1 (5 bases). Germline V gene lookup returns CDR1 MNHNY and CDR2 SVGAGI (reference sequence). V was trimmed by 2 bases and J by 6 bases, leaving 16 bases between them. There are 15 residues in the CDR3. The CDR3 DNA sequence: TGTGCCAGCAGTTACCGGGGCGTCGGGGTTCCTGAAGCTTTCTTT. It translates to CASSYRGVGVPEAFF.

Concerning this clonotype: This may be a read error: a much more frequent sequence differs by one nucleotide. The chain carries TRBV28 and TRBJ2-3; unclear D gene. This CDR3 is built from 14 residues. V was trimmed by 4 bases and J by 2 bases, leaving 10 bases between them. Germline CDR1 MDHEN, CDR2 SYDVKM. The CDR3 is CASSSGRYTDTQYF. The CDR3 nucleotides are TGTGCCAGCAGTTCCGGGCGGTACACAGATACGCAGTATTTT.

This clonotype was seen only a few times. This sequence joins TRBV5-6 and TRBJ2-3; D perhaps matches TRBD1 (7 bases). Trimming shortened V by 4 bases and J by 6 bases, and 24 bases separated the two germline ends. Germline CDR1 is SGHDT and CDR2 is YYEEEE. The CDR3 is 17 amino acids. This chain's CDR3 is CASSPGDRSRAADTQYF. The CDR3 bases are TGTGCCAGCAGCCCGGGGGACAGATCGAGGGCGGCCGATACGCAGTATTTT.

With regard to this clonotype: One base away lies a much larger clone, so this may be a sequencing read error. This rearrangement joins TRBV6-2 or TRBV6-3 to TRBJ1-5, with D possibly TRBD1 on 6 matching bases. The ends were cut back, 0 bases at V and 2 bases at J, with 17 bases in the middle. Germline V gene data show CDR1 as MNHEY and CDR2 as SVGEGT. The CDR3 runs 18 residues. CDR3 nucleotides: TGTGCCAGCAGTTACTCTCATGGCCAGGGGCCGGGCAATCAGCCCCAGCATTTT. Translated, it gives CASSYSHGQGPGNQPQHF.

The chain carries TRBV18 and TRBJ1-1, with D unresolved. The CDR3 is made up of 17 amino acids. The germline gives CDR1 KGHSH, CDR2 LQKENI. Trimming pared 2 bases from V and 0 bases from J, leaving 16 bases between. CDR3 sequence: CASSPMKWGSMNTEAFF. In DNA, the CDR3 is TGTGCCAGCTCACCAATGAAGTGGGGTAGTATGAACACTGAAGCTTTCTTT.

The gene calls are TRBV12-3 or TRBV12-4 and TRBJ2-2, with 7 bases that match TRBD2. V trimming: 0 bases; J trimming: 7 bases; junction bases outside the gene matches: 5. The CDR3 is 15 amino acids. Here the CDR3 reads CASSLAGGNNGELFF. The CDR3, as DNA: TGTGCCAGCAGTTTAGCGGGAGGGAATAACGGGGAGCTGTTTTTT.

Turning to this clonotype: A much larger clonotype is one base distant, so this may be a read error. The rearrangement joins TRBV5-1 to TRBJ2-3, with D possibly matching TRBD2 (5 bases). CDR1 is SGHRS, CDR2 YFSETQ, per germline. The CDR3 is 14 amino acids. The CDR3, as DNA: TGCGTCAGCAAAGTCGGGGTCGGCACAGATACGCAGTATTTT. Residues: CVSKVGVGTDTQYF.

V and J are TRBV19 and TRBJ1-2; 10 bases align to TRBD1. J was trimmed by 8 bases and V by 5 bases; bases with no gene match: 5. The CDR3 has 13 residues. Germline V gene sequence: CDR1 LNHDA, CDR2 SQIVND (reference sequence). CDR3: CASSRDRGKGYTF. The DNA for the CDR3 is TGTGCCAGTAGTCGGGACAGGGGAAAAGGCTACACCTTC.

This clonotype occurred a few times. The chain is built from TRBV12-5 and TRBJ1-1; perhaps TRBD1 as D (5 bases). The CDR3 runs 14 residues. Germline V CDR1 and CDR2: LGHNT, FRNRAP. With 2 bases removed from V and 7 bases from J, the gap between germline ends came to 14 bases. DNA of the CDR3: TGTGCTAGTGGTTTGTGGGGACGATCAAATGAAGCTTTCTTT. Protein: CASGLWGRSNEAFF.

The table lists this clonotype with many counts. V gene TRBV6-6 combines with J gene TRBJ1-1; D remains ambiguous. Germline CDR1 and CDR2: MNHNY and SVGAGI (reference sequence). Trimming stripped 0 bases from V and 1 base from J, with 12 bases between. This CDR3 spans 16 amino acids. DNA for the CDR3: TGTGCCAGCAGTTACTCATCGCGAGCCTGGAACACTGAAGCTTTCTTT. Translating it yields CASSYSSRAWNTEAFF.

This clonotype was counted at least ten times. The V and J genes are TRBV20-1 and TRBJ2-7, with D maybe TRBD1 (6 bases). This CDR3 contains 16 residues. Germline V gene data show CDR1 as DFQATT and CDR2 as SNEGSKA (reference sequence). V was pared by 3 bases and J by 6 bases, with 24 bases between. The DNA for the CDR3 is TGCAGTGCTAGGGAGAGGGGGAGAGGATATGATCGCGAGCAGTACTTC. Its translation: CSARERGRGYDREQYF.

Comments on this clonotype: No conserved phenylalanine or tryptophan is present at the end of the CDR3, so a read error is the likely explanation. Here the CDR3 DNA reads TGTGCCAGCAGTCTCCAGGGGTACACTGAAGCTTTCCTT. Its translation is CASSLQGYTEAFL. This chain joins TRBV28 and TRBJ1-1; a weak D match, TRBD1 (6 bases). Trimming took off 5 bases at V and 3 bases at J, with 10 bases between the two ends. Germline values: CDR1 MDHEN, CDR2 SYDVKM. The CDR3 loop spans 13 amino acids.